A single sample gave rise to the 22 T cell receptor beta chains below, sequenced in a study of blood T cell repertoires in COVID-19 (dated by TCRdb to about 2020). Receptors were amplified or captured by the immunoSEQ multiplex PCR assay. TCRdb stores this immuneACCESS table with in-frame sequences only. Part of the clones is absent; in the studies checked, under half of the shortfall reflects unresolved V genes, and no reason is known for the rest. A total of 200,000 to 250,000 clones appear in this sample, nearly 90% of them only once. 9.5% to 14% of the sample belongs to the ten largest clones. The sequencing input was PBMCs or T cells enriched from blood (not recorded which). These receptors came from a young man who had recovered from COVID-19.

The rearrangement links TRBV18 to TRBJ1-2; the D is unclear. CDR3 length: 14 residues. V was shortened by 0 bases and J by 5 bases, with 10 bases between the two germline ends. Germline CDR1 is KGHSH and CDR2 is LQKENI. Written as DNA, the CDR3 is TGTGCCAGCTCACCACCGGAGCAGCGGTATGGCTACACCTTC. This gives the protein CASSPPEQRYGYTF.

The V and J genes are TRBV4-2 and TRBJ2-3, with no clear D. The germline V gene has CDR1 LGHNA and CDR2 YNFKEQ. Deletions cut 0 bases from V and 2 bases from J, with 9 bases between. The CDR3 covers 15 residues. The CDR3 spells CASSQDFAITDTQYF. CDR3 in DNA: TGTGCCAGCAGCCAAGATTTTGCTATCACAGATACGCAGTATTTT.

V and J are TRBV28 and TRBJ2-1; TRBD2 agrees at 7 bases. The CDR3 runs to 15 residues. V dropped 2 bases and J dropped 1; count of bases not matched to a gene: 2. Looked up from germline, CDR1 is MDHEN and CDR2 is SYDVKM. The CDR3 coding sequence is TGTGCCAGCAGTTTAAGCGGGAATTCCTACAATGAGCAGTTCTTC. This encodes CASSLSGNSYNEQFF.

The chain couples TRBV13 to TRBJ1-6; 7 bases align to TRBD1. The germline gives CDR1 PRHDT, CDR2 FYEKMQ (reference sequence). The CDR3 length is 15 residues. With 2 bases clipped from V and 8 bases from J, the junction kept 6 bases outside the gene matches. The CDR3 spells CASSLYRQGDSPLHF. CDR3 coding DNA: TGTGCCAGCAGCTTATATCGACAGGGCGATTCACCCCTCCACTTT.

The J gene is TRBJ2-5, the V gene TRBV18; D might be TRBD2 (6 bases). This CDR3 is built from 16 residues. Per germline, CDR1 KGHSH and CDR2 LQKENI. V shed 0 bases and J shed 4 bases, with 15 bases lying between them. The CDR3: CASSPPTGERGETQYF. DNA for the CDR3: TGTGCCAGCTCACCACCGACGGGGGAGAGGGGAGAGACCCAGTACTTC.

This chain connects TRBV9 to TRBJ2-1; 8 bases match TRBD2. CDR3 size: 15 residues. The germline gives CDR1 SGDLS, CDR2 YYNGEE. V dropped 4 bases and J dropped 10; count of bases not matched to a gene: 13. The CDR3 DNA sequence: TGTGCCAGCAGCCCCGGGACTAGACAATTGGAAGAGCAGTTCTTC. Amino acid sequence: CASSPGTRQLEEQFF.

CDR3 sequence: CASSYRDRAADTQYF. In nucleotides, the CDR3 is TGTGCCAGCAGCTACCGGGACAGGGCGGCAGATACGCAGTATTTT. The V and J genes are TRBV5-4 and TRBJ2-3; 9 bases line up with TRBD1. The CDR3 consists of 15 residues. Germline V gives CDR1 SGHNT, CDR2 YYREEE (reference sequence). J lost 4 bases, V lost 3 bases, and 6 bases had no gene match.

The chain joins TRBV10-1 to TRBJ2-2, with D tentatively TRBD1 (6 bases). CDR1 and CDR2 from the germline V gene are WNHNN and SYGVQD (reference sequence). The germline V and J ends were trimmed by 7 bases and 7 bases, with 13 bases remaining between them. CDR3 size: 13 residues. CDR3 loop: CASTPRTDGELFF. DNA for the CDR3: TGCGCCAGCACGCCGCGGACAGACGGGGAGCTGTTTTTT.

The CDR3 is CASSFGAMGAYGYTF. The CDR3 DNA reads as TGTGCCAGCAGCTTTGGGGCAATGGGCGCCTATGGCTACACCTTC. V and J are TRBV5-6 and TRBJ1-2, with D possibly matching TRBD1 (5 bases). From germline, CDR1 is SGHDT and CDR2 YYEEEE. This CDR3 has 15 amino acids. The ends were cut back, 2 bases at V and 4 bases at J, with 15 bases in the middle.

This CDR3 is CASSYSQSYEQYF. In DNA form, the CDR3 reads TGTGCCAGCAGTTACTCCCAGTCCTACGAGCAGTACTTC. The chain is built from TRBV6-5 and TRBJ2-7; no firm D call. The V and J ends lost 0 bases and 1 base respectively, with 4 bases between them. From germline, CDR1 is MNHEY and CDR2 SVGAGI. CDR3 length: 13 residues.

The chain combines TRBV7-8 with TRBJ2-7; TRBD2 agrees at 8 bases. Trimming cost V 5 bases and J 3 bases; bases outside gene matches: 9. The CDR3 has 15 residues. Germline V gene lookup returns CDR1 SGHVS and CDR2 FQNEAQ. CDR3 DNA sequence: TGTGCCAGCAGCCTCGGACTAGCCGTTTTCTACGAGCAGTACTTC. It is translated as CASSLGLAVFYEQYF.

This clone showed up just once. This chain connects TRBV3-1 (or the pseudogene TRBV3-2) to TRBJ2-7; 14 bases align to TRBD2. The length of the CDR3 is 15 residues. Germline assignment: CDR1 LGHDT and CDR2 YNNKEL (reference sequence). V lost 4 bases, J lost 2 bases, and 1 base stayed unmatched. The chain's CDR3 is CASSLGLAGAYEQYF. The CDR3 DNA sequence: TGTGCCAGCAGCCTGGGACTAGCGGGGGCCTACGAGCAGTACTTC.

This chain's CDR3 is CASSLLFGGTSSGNTIYF. The CDR3 bases are TGTGCCAGCAGCTTACTGTTCGGAGGGACGAGCTCTGGAAACACCATATATTTT. This chain uses TRBV7-9 with TRBJ1-3; D perhaps matches TRBD1 (5 bases). This CDR3 is 18 amino acids long. CDR1 and CDR2 (germline): SEHNR, FQNEAQ (reference sequence). V was clipped by 2 bases and J by 0 bases, with 17 bases between them.

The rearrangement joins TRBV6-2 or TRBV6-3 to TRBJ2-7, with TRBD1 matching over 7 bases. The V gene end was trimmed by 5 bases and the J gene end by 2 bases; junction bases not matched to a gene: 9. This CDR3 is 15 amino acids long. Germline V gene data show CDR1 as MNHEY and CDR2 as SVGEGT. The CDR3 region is CASSRLRDRPYEQYF. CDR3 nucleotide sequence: TGTGCCAGCAGTCGCCTGAGGGACAGACCCTACGAGCAGTACTTC.

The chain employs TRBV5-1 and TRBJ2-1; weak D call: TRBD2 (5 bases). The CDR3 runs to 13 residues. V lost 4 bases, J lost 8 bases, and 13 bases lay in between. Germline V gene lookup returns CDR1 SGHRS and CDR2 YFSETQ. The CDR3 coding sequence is TGCGCCAGCAGCGAAGGACTTACGGATGAGCAGTTCTTC. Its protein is CASSEGLTDEQFF. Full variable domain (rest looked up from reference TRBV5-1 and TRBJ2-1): KAGVTQTPRYLIKTRGQQVTLSCSPISGHRSVSWYQQTPGQGLQFLFEYFSETQRNKGNFPGRFSGRQFSNSRSEMNVSTLELGDSALYLCASSEGLTDEQFFGPGTRLTVL.

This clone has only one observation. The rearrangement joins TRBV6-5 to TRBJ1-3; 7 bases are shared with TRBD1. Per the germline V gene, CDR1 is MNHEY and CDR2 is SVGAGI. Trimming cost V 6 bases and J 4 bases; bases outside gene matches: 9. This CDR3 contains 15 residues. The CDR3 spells CASSSRGGVGNTIYF. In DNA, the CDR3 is TGTGCCAGCAGCTCGCGAGGGGGCGTCGGAAACACCATATATTTT.

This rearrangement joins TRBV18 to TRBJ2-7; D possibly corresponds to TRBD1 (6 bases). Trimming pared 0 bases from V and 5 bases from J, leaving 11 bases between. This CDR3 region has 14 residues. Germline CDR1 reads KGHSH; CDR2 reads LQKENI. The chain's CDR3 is CASSPPAGAHEQYF. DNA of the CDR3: TGTGCCAGCTCACCACCGGCAGGGGCACACGAGCAGTACTTC.

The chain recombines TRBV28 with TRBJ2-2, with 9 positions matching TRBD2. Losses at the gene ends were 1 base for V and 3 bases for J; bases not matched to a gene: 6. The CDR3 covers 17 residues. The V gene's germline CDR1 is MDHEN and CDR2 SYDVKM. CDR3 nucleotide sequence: TGTGCCAGCAGTTTATTGGCGGGAGGGCTCCACACCGGGGAGCTGTTTTTT. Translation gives CASSLLAGGLHTGELFF.

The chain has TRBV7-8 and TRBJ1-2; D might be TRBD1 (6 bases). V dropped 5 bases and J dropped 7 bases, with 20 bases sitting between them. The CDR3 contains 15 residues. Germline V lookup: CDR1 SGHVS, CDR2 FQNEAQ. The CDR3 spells CASSLRIGQTFGYTF. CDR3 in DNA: TGTGCCAGCAGCCTAAGAATTGGACAGACTTTTGGCTACACCTTC.

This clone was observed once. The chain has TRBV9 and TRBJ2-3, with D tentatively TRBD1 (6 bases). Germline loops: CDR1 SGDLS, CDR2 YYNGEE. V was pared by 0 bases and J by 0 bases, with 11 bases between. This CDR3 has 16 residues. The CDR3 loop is CASSVEQGSSTDTQYF. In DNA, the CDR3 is TGTGCCAGCAGCGTAGAACAGGGTTCCAGCACAGATACGCAGTATTTT. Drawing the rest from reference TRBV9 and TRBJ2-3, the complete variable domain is DSGVTQTPKHLITATGQRVTLRCSPRSGDLSVYWYQQSLDQGLQFLIQYYNGEERAKGNILERFSAQQFPDLHSELNLSSLELGDSALYFCASSVEQGSSTDTQYFGPGTRLTVL.

The CDR3, as DNA: TGTGCCAGCAGTGAAGTACAAGGGGACACCGGGGAGCTGTTTTTT. Its translation is CASSEVQGDTGELFF. The chain recombines TRBV2 with TRBJ2-2; a possible D gene is TRBD1 (5 bases). V lost 1 base, J lost 3 bases, and 9 bases lay in between. This CDR3 comprises 15 residues. Germline V gives CDR1 SNHLY, CDR2 FYNNEI.

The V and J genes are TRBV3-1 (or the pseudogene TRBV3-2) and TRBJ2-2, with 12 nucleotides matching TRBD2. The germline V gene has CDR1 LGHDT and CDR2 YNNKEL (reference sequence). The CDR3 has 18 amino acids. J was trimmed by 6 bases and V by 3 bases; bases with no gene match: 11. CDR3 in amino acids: CASSQTSGSFFLSGELFF. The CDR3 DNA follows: TGTGCCAGCAGCCAGACTAGCGGGAGTTTCTTCTTGTCCGGGGAGCTGTTTTTT.